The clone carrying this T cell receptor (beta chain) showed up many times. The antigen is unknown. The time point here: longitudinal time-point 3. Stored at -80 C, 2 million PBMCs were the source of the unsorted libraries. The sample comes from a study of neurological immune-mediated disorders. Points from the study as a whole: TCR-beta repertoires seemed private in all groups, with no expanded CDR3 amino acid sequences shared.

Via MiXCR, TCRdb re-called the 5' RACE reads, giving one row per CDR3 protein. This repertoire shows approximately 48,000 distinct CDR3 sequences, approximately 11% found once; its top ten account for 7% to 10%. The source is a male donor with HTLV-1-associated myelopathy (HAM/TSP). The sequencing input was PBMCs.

This CDR3 reads CASSSGQGHNEQFF. CDR3 bases: TGTGCCAGCAGCTCAGGACAGGGGCACAATGAGCAGTTCTTC. The chain is built from TRBV21-1 and TRBJ2-1; the table assigns TRBD1, which was not confirmed against the DNA. TRBV21-1 is deemed a pseudogene. The CDR3 extends over 14 amino acids.